One and the same sample provided the 7 T cell receptor beta chains below, sequenced in a study of neurological immune-mediated disorders. In TCRdb, the 5' RACE reads were re-called with MiXCR into one record per CDR3 protein. Found here are about 10,000 distinct CDR3 sequences, 20% to 25% of them singletons; the top ten hold approximately 14%. Sequenced sample: CD8+ T cells from blood. These receptors originate from a woman aged 40 to 55 with multiple sclerosis.

This clonotype is categorized as medium-sized. The chain has TRBV7-2 and TRBJ1-1, with D maybe TRBD1 (6 bases). This CDR3 has 16 amino acids. V gave up 0 bases and J gave up 11 bases, with 22 bases separating them. CDR1 and CDR2 (germline): SGHTA, FQGNSA. The CDR3 protein is CASSLARVGQRELAFF. Written as DNA, the CDR3 is TGTGCCAGCAGCTTAGCCCGAGTCGGACAGAGGGAGTTGGCTTTCTTT.

This clonotype has a count of ten or more. The rearrangement links TRBV5-1 to TRBJ2-3; D not certain. The length of the CDR3 is 13 residues. Trimming took off 0 bases at V and 1 base at J, with 3 bases between the two ends. Germline V lookup: CDR1 SGHRS, CDR2 YFSETQ. CDR3 residues: CASSLGGTDTQYF. CDR3 coding DNA: TGCGCCAGCAGCTTGGGGGGCACAGATACGCAGTATTTT.

This clonotype was recorded a few times. The chain has TRBV9 and TRBJ1-2, with a weak D call TRBD1 (6 bases). V was cut by 1 base and J by 2 bases, with 15 bases left in between. Germline-derived CDR1 and CDR2 are SGDLS and YYNGEE. This CDR3 has 16 amino acids. CDR3 region: CASSVSGAPGNYGYTF. CDR3 in DNA: TGTGCCAGCAGCGTATCGGGGGCCCCAGGCAACTATGGCTACACCTTC.

By share of the sample, this clonotype is medium-sized. V gene TRBV4-1 combines with J gene TRBJ1-5, with D maybe TRBD1 (6 bases). CDR3 length: 15 amino acids. Germline CDR1 and CDR2: MGHRA and YSYEKL. V lost 6 bases and J 2 bases, leaving 14 bases between the germline ends. The CDR3: CASRPSGQRNQPQHF. DNA of the CDR3: TGCGCCAGCAGACCCTCGGGACAACGCAATCAGCCCCAGCATTTT.

The chain couples TRBV12-3 or TRBV12-4 to TRBJ2-2, with D possibly being TRBD1 (5 bases). The CDR3 is 16 residues long. V dropped 1 base and J dropped 7 bases, with 16 bases sitting between them. In DNA, the CDR3 is TGTGCCAGCAGTTTAGTGCAGGGTGTCGAAAACGGGGAGCTGTTTTTT. This codes for CASSLVQGVENGELFF.

This clonotype was seen many times. The chain carries TRBV2 and TRBJ1-1, with D unresolved. Trimming took 8 bases from V and 10 from J, leaving 5 bases between them. The CDR3 is made up of 8 amino acids. The germline V gene has CDR1 SNHLY and CDR2 FYNNEI. The CDR3 DNA is TGTGCCAGCGGAGTAGCTTTCTTT. Its protein is CASGVAFF.

The V and J genes are TRBV7-2 and TRBJ1-1, with D perhaps matching TRBD1 (6 bases). The CDR3 is 15 residues long. Germline V gives CDR1 SGHTA, CDR2 FQGNSA. The germline V and J ends were trimmed by 1 base and 3 bases, with 12 bases remaining between them. The CDR3 DNA reads TGTGCCAGCAGCTTAGATGACAGGAGTTACACTGAAGCTTTCTTT. Translating it yields CASSLDDRSYTEAFF.